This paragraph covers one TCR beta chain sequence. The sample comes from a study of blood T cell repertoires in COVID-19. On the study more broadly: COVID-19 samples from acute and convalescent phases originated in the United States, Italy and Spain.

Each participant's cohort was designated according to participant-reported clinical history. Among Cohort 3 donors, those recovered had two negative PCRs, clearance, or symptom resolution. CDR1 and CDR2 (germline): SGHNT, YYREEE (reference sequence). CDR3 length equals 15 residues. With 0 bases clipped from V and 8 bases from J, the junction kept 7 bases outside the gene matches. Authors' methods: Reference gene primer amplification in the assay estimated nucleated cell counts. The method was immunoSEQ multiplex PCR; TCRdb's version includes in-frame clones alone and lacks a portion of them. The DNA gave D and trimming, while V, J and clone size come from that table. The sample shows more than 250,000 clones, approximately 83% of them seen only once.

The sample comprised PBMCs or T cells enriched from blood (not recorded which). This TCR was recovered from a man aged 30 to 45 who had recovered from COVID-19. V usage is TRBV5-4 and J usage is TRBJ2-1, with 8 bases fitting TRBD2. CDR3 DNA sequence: TGTGCCAGCAGCTTGGCGGGCGGGGGGATCCATGAGCAGTTCTTC. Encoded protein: CASSLAGGGIHEQFF.